This record looks at one T cell receptor (beta chain) sequence and its context. Its specificity is not known. CDR1 SGHDT and CDR2 YYEEEE come from the germline V gene. V was clipped by 1 base and J by 5 bases; unmatched bases: 7. This CDR3 is built from 15 residues. This record belongs to a study of cytomegalovirus exposure and HLA in healthy donors. As for the study in general: As released early, the data held some 80 million unique TCRs from HLA-typed donors. Study-wide results and limits: DRB1 had the most TCR associations and HLA-C the fewest, a later analysis found, with rates varying by HLA locus.

PCR amplification relied on 60 Vbeta primers (plus 13 Jbeta primers). Per the original methods: Unique TCR beta chains totaled around 86 million in a later count, with around 11 million of them shared. Using immunoSEQ multiplex PCR, the repertoire was profiled, and TCRdb retains in-frame clones only, with some absent. V and J calls and clone size come straight from that table; D and trimming were deduced from the DNA. This sample has about 200,000 clones, with 79% found just once. This sequence was found in a woman under 40 in good health and CMV-seropositive. Material for sequencing was PBMCs. V and J are TRBV5-6 and TRBJ1-2; TRBD1 agrees at 8 bases. In DNA, the CDR3 is TGTGCCAGCAGCTTGTACCGGACAGGGCATTATGGCTACACCTTC. Translating it yields CASSLYRTGHYGYTF.